Shown below are 13 T cell receptor beta chains from a single sample sequenced in a study of response to subunit inactivated influenza vaccine. MiXCR, applied by TCRdb to the RT-PCR reads, yields one record per CDR3 protein. The repertoire has about 520,000 distinct CDR3 sequences, about 10% of them found once; the top ten carry 10% to 15%. This sample comprised PBMCs from blood, obtained roughly 47 days after vaccination. These receptors all come from a middle-aged man who received an inactivated influenza vaccine.

This chain connects TRBV24-1 to TRBJ2-1; weak D call: TRBD1 (5 bases). Germline V gives CDR1 KGHDR, CDR2 SFDVKD. The CDR3 has 14 amino acids. V lost 3 bases to trimming and J lost 9 bases, with 14 bases between them. CDR3 sequence: CATSDNQGRVEQFF. CDR3 DNA: TGTGCCACCAGTGATAATCAGGGTCGGGTTGAGCAGTTCTTC.

This rearrangement joins TRBV6-2 or TRBV6-3 to TRBJ2-7, with TRBD1 identical over 9 bases. CDR3 length: 16 residues. CDR1 and CDR2 (germline): MNHEY, SVGEGT. Germline trimming cut 0 bases from V and 6 bases from J; bases unmatched to any gene: 9. This chain's CDR3 is CASSYSLQGQGSEQYF. The CDR3 coding sequence is TGTGCCAGCAGTTACTCACTTCAGGGACAGGGCAGCGAGCAGTACTTC.

The chain is built from TRBV15 and TRBJ2-1, with TRBD2 matching 8 bases. The germline gives CDR1 LNHNV, CDR2 YYDKDF (reference sequence). V lost 0 bases, J lost 8 bases, and 6 bases stayed unmatched. CDR3 size: 15 residues. The CDR3 DNA sequence: TGTGCCACCAGCAGAGAACGGGGGGGCCGTCATGAGCAGTTCTTC. This translates into CATSRERGGRHEQFF. The full variable domain, rest sourced from reference TRBV15 and TRBJ2-1, is DAMVIQNPRYQVTQFGKPVTLSCSQTLNHNVMYWYQQKSSQAPKLLFHYYDKDFNNEADTPDNFQSRRPNTSFCFLDIRSPGLGDTAMYLCATSRERGGRHEQFFGPGTRLTVL.

This clonotype was counted a few times. The genes are TRBV6-2 or TRBV6-3 and TRBJ2-7; 7 bases agree with TRBD1. In germline, CDR1 is MNHEY, CDR2 SVGEGT. This CDR3 comprises 15 residues. The V and J ends lost 8 bases and 0 bases, in that order; junction bases with no gene match: 10. Here the CDR3 reads CASHWFRGSSYEQYF. The DNA of the CDR3 is TGTGCCAGCCATTGGTTCAGGGGGTCCTCCTACGAGCAGTACTTC.

The chain couples TRBV6-5 to TRBJ2-6; TRBD1 agrees at 10 bases. The V gene end was trimmed by 3 bases and the J gene end by 1 base; junction bases not matched to a gene: 9. The CDR3 covers 19 residues. In germline, CDR1 is MNHEY, CDR2 SVGAGI. The CDR3 sequence: CASSYAQGQGRSGANVLTF. Written as DNA, the CDR3 is TGTGCCAGCAGTTATGCCCAGGGACAGGGGAGATCTGGGGCCAACGTCCTGACTTTC.

This clonotype was seen a few times. CDR3 DNA sequence: TGCAGTGCTAGTCGTAGCGAAGATACGCAGTATTTT. Translation: CSASRSEDTQYF. This chain connects TRBV20-1 to TRBJ2-3; D might be TRBD2 (5 bases). Germline loops: CDR1 DFQATT, CDR2 SNEGSKA (reference sequence). The CDR3 runs 12 residues. Between the trimmed V and J ends, which lost 3 bases and 5 bases, there was a span of 9 bases.

This clonotype has a count of ten or more. The chain combines TRBV20-1 with TRBJ2-7; 7 bases fit TRBD1. There are 12 residues in the CDR3. Germline CDR1 DFQATT, CDR2 SNEGSKA (reference sequence). The V segment lost 5 bases and the J segment 6 bases; nucleotides outside the gene matches: 7. CDR3 region: CSALKRQGEQYF. The DNA for the CDR3 is TGCAGTGCTTTAAAACGACAGGGCGAGCAGTACTTC.

The chain carries TRBV7-2 and TRBJ2-3; D is unresolved. The germline gives CDR1 SGHTA, CDR2 FQGNSA. CDR3 length: 13 residues. V was clipped by 5 bases and J by 7 bases, with 13 bases between them. Written as DNA, the CDR3 is TGTGCCAGCAGCCAAAACTCTGAATATACGCAGTATTTT. Amino acid sequence: CASSQNSEYTQYF.

This clonotype was counted at least ten times. The junction shows a germline mismatch at one end, possibly a read error. The rearrangement uses TRBV10-2 and TRBJ2-2; D is unclear. Germline V gene data show CDR1 as WSHSY and CDR2 as SAAADI. The CDR3 loop spans 15 amino acids. In DNA form, the CDR3 reads TGCGCCAGCAATGAGGTGGATCGAGTGGCCGGGGAGCTGTTTTTT. Translating it yields CASNEVDRVAGELFF.

CDR3 region: CSVVGGDTEAFF. In DNA, the CDR3 is TGCAGCGTTGTGGGAGGCGACACTGAAGCTTTCTTT. The V and J genes are TRBV29-1 and TRBJ1-1, with D unresolved. Germline CDR1 reads SQVTM; CDR2 reads ANQGSEA. CDR3 size: 12 residues. V gave up 4 bases and J gave up 3 bases, with 9 bases separating them. The variable domain in full, with the rest retrieved from reference TRBV29-1 and TRBJ1-1, is SAVISQKPSRDICQRGTSLTIQCQVDSQVTMMFWYRQQPGQSLTLIATANQGSEATYESGFVIDKFPISRPNLTFSTLTVSNMSPEDSSIYLCSVVGGDTEAFFGQGTRLTVV.

The V gene is TRBV5-4, the J gene TRBJ2-5; D remains unclear. From germline, CDR1 is SGHNT and CDR2 YYREEE (reference sequence). The CDR3 is 13 residues long. V was clipped by 1 base and J by 1 base, with 5 bases between them. CDR3 coding DNA: TGTGCCAGCAGCTTGCCCAGCCAAGAGACCCAGTACTTC. Protein: CASSLPSQETQYF.

This chain links TRBV5-1 with TRBJ2-1; no reliable D call. The V and J ends lost 4 bases and 0 bases respectively, with 11 bases between them. Per the germline V gene, CDR1 is SGHRS and CDR2 is YFSETQ. This CDR3 spans 15 amino acids. Written as DNA, the CDR3 is TGCGCCAGCAGCGGGATCAGAAGCTCCTACAATGAGCAGTTCTTC. It yields the protein CASSGIRSSYNEQFF.

This chain joins TRBV7-3 and TRBJ2-1; D gene ambiguous. Trimming removed 0 bases at V and 8 bases at J, with 5 bases between. CDR3 size: 12 residues. The germline CDR1 and CDR2 sequences are SGHTA and FQGTGA. CDR3 region: CASSLTGYEQFF. The CDR3 DNA reads as TGTGCCAGCAGCTTAACTGGGTATGAGCAGTTCTTC.